This T cell receptor beta chain was recovered during a study of early T cells in non-severe SARS-CoV-2 infection. Study details: Sequenced material consisted of bulk RNA (from unsorted whole blood), and chains were unpaired.

The CDR3 has 15 amino acids. Trimming removed 6 bases at V and 0 bases at J, with 12 bases between. Germline V CDR1 and CDR2: KGHSH, LQKENI. This clonotype occurred many times. Its antigen is not identified. Broader study findings: Reliance on VDJdb matching favored anti-spike CD8 responses; private and CD4 specificities were missed.

Unique molecular identifiers tagged individual cDNA molecules. TCRdb re-derived calls from the 5' RACE reads in MiXCR, one entry per CDR3 protein. The sample has around 49,000 distinct CDR3 sequences; 11% are singletons. The material sequenced was whole blood. This clonotype was sampled from an adult who was a healthcare worker with PCR-confirmed SARS-CoV-2 infection or an uninfected control (not recorded which). V gene TRBV18 combines with J gene TRBJ1-5, with D tentatively TRBD1 (5 bases). The CDR3 loop is CASSPGPDSNQPQHF. In DNA, the CDR3 is TGTGCCAGCTCCCCGGGGCCAGATAGCAATCAGCCCCAGCATTTT.